These 19 T cell receptor beta chains were sequenced from one sample in a study of OX40 agonist ivuxolimab in advanced cancers. The data were produced by immunoSEQ multiplex PCR, yet TCRdb's version contains in-frame clones alone and is incomplete. The sample includes about 45,000 clones, around 94% of them seen just once. The material was CD4+ or CD8+ T cells sorted from blood, obtained in a trial of the OX40 agonist ivuxolimab. These TCRs come from an adult with an advanced solid tumor such as melanoma, head and neck, liver or kidney cancer.

This chain uses TRBV9 with TRBJ2-3; D not resolved. Germline V gives CDR1 SGDLS, CDR2 YYNGEE. The CDR3 spans 13 residues. V was trimmed by 0 bases and J by 0 bases, leaving 2 bases between them. This chain's CDR3 is CASSVVSTDTQYF. The CDR3 DNA reads TGTGCCAGCAGCGTAGTTAGCACAGATACGCAGTATTTT.

This chain uses TRBV2 with TRBJ2-3, with 7 bases matching TRBD2. CDR1 and CDR2 from the germline V gene are SNHLY and FYNNEI. V trimming: 0 bases; J trimming: 14 bases; junction bases outside the gene matches: 8. The CDR3 length is 13 residues. The CDR3 here is CASSEALVGGVYF. In DNA, the CDR3 is TGTGCCAGCAGTGAAGCGCTTGTGGGGGGGGTGTATTTT. Based on the CDR3 plus reference TRBV2 and TRBJ2-3, the full variable domain is EPEVTQTPSHQVTQMGQEVILRCVPISNHLYFYWYRQILGQKVEFLVSFYNNEISEKSEIFDDQFSVERPDGSNFTLKIRSTKLEDSAMYFCASSEALVGGVYFGPGTRLTVL.

Written as DNA, the CDR3 is TGTGCCAGCAGTCTGGCGATTTACTATGGCTACACCTTC. Its protein is CASSLAIYYGYTF. The chain employs TRBV28 and TRBJ1-2; no clear D gene. CDR3 size: 13 residues. Trimming shortened V by 5 bases and J by 3 bases, and 10 bases separated the two germline ends. CDR1 is MDHEN and CDR2 is SYDVKM in the germline V gene.

V usage is TRBV27 and J usage is TRBJ2-1; 10 bases map to TRBD1. Trimming cost V 5 bases and J 3 bases; bases outside gene matches: 4. The CDR3 contains 15 residues. From germline, CDR1 is MNHEY and CDR2 SMNVEV (reference sequence). CDR3 bases: TGTGCCAGCAGTCCCGGGACAGGGGTCTACAATGAGCAGTTCTTC. Amino acid sequence: CASSPGTGVYNEQFF.

V gene TRBV5-1 combines with J gene TRBJ2-4, with D maybe TRBD2 (6 bases). Trimming cost V 0 bases and J 6 bases, with 13 bases left between them. This CDR3 has 15 residues. CDR1 is SGHRS, CDR2 YFSETQ, per germline. The CDR3 protein is CASSLAEGFANIQYF. DNA of the CDR3: TGCGCCAGCAGCTTGGCGGAGGGGTTCGCAAACATTCAGTACTTC. Based on the CDR3 plus reference TRBV5-1 and TRBJ2-4, the full variable domain is KAGVTQTPRYLIKTRGQQVTLSCSPISGHRSVSWYQQTPGQGLQFLFEYFSETQRNKGNFPGRFSGRQFSNSRSEMNVSTLELGDSALYLCASSLAEGFANIQYFGAGTRLSVL.

The genes are TRBV9 and TRBJ2-7; no clear D. Trimming removed 7 bases from V and 3 bases from J, with 14 bases in between. Germline V gene lookup returns CDR1 SGDLS and CDR2 YYNGEE. The CDR3 consists of 13 residues. CDR3 DNA sequence: TGTGCCAGCTCCGGTCTCCCCCACTACGAGCAGTACTTC. The encoded protein is CASSGLPHYEQYF.

The chain has TRBV7-9 and TRBJ2-1; D gene ambiguous. The CDR3 consists of 12 residues. The germline gives CDR1 SEHNR, CDR2 FQNEAQ (reference sequence). V dropped 2 bases and J dropped 7 bases, with 6 bases sitting between them. DNA for the CDR3: TGTGCCAGCAGCTTAATCTTGAATGAGCAGTTCTTC. As protein: CASSLILNEQFF.

The chain combines TRBV13 with TRBJ2-5, with 7 bases matching TRBD1. The assigned J gene may be wrong: the sequence end matches TRBJ2-7 better. This CDR3 spans 13 amino acids. CDR1 is PRHDT, CDR2 FYEKMQ, per germline (reference sequence). CDR3: CASSSTGVYEQYF. Written as DNA, the CDR3 is TGTGCCAGCAGCTCTACAGGGGTATACGAGCAGTACTTC.

Note on this clone: This same CDR3 is encoded by further DNA sequences in the sample. The chain recombines TRBV6-5 with TRBJ2-1; a weak D match, TRBD2 (6 bases). The CDR3 is 16 residues long. The germline V and J ends were trimmed by 4 bases and 3 bases, with 16 bases remaining between them. The germline V gene has CDR1 MNHEY and CDR2 SVGAGI. This CDR3 is CASSSPEGSVYNEQFF. CDR3 nucleotides: TGTGCCAGCAGTTCCCCGGAGGGGTCCGTCTACAATGAGCAGTTCTTC.

This chain uses TRBV6-1 with TRBJ1-1, with D possibly TRBD1 on 5 matching bases. CDR1 is MNHNS and CDR2 is SASEGT in the germline V gene. Between the trimmed V and J ends, which lost 5 bases and 1 base, there was a span of 5 bases. The CDR3 has 12 residues. The CDR3 nucleotides are TGTGCCAGCAGTACAGGGAACACTGAAGCTTTCTTT. Translating gives CASSTGNTEAFF.

This clone was recorded only once. The rearrangement links TRBV7-3 to TRBJ2-1; D remains ambiguous. Germline-derived CDR1 and CDR2 are SGHTA and FQGTGA. The V end was cut by 2 bases, the J end by 5 bases, with 25 bases between. The CDR3 consists of 19 residues. CDR3 sequence: CASSLYPQFSETYHNEQFF. The CDR3, as DNA: TGTGCCAGCAGCTTATACCCACAATTCTCTGAAACGTACCACAATGAGCAGTTCTTC.

The chain employs TRBV21-1 and TRBJ2-3; TRBD1, the table's D call, lacks a check against the DNA. TRBV21-1 is classified as a pseudogene. The CDR3 length is 15 residues. This chain's CDR3 is CASSKVQGSTDTQYF. DNA for the CDR3: TGTGCCAGCAGCAAAGTTCAGGGAAGCACAGATACGCAGTATTTT.

This chain joins TRBV27 and TRBJ1-4; unclear D gene. The CDR3 is 14 amino acids. Trimming took off 5 bases at V and 5 bases at J, with 12 bases between the two ends. The V gene's germline CDR1 is MNHEY and CDR2 SMNVEV (reference sequence). The DNA of the CDR3 is TGTGCCAGCAGTCTTTATAGTTCAAATGAAAAACTGTTTTTT. Amino acids: CASSLYSSNEKLFF.

The chain uses TRBV13 and TRBJ2-5; TRBD1 agrees at 7 bases. V gave up 5 bases and J gave up 1 base; unmatched junction bases: 4. The CDR3 consists of 14 residues. Germline CDR1 PRHDT, CDR2 FYEKMQ (reference sequence). CDR3 DNA: TGTGCCAGCAGCACCGACAGGGCCCAAGAGACCCAGTACTTC. Translation gives CASSTDRAQETQYF.

The CDR3 region has the DNA TGTGCCAGTAGTATAGGGGAGGGAAGCGGGAGGGCAGTTTATGAGCAGTTCTTC. It is translated as CASSIGEGSGRAVYEQFF. V and J are TRBV19 and TRBJ2-1; TRBD2 aligns across 10 bases. This CDR3 region has 18 residues. V trimming: 1 base; J trimming: 8 bases; junction bases outside the gene matches: 14. The germline V gene has CDR1 LNHDA and CDR2 SQIVND (reference sequence).

The chain uses TRBV30 and TRBJ2-7, with D perhaps matching TRBD1 (6 bases). The germline CDR1 and CDR2 sequences are GTSNPN and SVGIG (reference sequence). The CDR3 runs to 15 residues. Between the trimmed V and J ends, which lost 3 bases and 2 bases, there was a span of 17 bases. DNA of the CDR3: TGTGCCTGGAGCGGATCCGGGACACCAACCTACGAGCAGTACTTC. This gives the protein CAWSGSGTPTYEQYF.

This chain links TRBV27 with TRBJ2-1; 8 bases are a match to TRBD2. This CDR3 is 14 amino acids long. Germline assignment: CDR1 MNHEY and CDR2 SMNVEV (reference sequence). With 6 bases clipped from V and 3 bases from J, the junction kept 4 bases outside the gene matches. The CDR3 coding sequence is TGTGCCAGCAGCTCGGGACTAGGCTACAATGAGCAGTTCTTC. As protein: CASSSGLGYNEQFF.

This chain connects TRBV28 to TRBJ2-7; TRBD1 matches 8 bases. Losses at the gene ends were 5 bases for V and 4 bases for J; bases not matched to a gene: 7. CDR3 length equals 14 residues. Per germline, CDR1 MDHEN and CDR2 SYDVKM. DNA for the CDR3: TGTGCCAGCAGTCACAGGGGGACGTCTTACGAGCAGTACTTC. As protein: CASSHRGTSYEQYF.

The CDR3 nucleotides are TGTGCCAGTCGAGCCTTCCCTGGAAACACCATATATTTT. Amino acids: CASRAFPGNTIYF. This chain links TRBV19 with TRBJ1-3; D remains unclear. Germline V gene sequence: CDR1 LNHDA, CDR2 SQIVND (reference sequence). This CDR3 is 13 amino acids long. V gave up 8 bases and J gave up 2 bases, with 10 bases separating them.